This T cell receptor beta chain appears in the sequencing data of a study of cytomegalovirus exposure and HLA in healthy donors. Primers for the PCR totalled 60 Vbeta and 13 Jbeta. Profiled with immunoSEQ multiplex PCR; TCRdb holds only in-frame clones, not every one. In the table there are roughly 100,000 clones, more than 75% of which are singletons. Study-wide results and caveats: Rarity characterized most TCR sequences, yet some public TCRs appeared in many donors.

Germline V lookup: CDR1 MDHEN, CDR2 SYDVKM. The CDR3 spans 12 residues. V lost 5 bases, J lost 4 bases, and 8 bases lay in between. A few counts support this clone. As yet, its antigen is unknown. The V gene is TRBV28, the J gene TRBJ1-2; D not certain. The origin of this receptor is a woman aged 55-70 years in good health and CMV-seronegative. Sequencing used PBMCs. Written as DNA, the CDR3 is TGTGCCAGCAGTAGCCGAACCTATGGCTACACCTTC. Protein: CASSSRTYGYTF.